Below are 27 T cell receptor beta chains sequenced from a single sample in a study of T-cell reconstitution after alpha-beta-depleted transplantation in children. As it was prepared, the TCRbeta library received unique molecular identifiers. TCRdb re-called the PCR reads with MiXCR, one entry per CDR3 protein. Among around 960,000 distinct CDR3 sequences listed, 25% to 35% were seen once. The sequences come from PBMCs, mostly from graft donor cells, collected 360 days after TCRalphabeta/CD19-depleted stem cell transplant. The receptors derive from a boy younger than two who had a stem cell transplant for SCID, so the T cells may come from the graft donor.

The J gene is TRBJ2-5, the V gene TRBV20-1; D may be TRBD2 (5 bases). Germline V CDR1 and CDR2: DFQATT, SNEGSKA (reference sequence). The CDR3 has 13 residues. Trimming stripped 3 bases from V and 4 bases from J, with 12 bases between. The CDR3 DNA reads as TGCAGTGCTAGGCGGGTTATTTTAGAGACCCAGTACTTC. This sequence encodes CSARRVILETQYF.

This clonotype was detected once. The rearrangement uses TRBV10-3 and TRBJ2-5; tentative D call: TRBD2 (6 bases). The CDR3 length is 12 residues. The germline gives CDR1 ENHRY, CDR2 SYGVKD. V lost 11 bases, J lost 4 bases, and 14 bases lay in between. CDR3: CAASGDSETQYF. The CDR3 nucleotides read TGTGCCGCGTCGGGGGATTCAGAGACCCAGTACTTC.

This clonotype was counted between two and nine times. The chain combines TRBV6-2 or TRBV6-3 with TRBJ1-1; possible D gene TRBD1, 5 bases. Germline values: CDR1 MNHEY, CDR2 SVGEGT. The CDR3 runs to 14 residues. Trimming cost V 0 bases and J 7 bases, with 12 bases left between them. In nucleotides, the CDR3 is TGTGCCAGCAGTTACTCCGCTGCAGGGTATGAAGCTTTCTTT. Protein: CASSYSAAGYEAFF.

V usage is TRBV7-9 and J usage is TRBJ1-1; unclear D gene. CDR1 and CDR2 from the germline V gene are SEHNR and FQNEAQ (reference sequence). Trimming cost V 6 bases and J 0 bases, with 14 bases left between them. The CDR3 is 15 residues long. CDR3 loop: CASSQDGLMNTEAFF. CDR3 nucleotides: TGTGCCAGCAGTCAAGACGGACTGATGAACACTGAAGCTTTCTTT.

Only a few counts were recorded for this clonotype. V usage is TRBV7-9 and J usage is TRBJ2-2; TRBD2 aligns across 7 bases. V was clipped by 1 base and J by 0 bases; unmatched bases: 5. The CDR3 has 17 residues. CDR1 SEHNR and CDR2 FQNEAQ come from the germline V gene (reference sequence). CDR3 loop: CASSLGRLAANTGELFF. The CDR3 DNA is TGTGCCAGCAGCTTAGGTCGTCTAGCGGCGAACACCGGGGAGCTGTTTTTT.

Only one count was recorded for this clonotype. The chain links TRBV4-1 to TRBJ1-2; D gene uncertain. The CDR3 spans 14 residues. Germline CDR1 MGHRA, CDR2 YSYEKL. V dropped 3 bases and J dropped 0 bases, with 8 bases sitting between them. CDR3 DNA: TGCGCCAGCAGCCAGAGAGCCTCTAACTATGGCTACACCTTC. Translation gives CASSQRASNYGYTF.

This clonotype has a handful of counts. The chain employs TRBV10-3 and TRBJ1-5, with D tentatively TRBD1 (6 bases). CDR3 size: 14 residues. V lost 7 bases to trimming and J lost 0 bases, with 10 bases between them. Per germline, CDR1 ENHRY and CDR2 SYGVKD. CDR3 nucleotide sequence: TGTGCCATCACGAGGGACAATAGCAATCAGCCCCAGCATTTT. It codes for CAITRDNSNQPQHF.

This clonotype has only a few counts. In DNA form, the CDR3 reads TGTGCCAGCAGCTTAAAGCGGGGGGGTTGGGATACGCAGTATTTT. Translated, it gives CASSLKRGGWDTQYF. The chain carries TRBV7-3 and TRBJ2-3; the match to TRBD2 covers 10 bases. Germline trimming cut 1 base from V and 6 bases from J; bases unmatched to any gene: 4. In germline, CDR1 is SGHTA, CDR2 FQGTGA. There are 15 residues in the CDR3.

Here the CDR3 DNA reads TGTGCCAGCAGCCTCAGCCGATCGCCCTACGAGCAGTACTTC. This translates into CASSLSRSPYEQYF. The rearrangement joins TRBV3-1 to TRBJ2-7; D ambiguous. The CDR3 is made up of 14 amino acids. The ends were cut back, 4 bases at V and 2 bases at J, with 12 bases in the middle. CDR1 LGHDT and CDR2 YNNKEL come from the germline V gene (reference sequence).

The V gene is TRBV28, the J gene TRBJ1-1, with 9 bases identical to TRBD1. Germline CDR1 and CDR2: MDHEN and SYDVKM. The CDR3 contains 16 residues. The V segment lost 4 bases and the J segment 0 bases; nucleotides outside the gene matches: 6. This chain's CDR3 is CASSSGQGTMNTEAFF. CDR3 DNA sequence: TGTGCCAGCAGTTCGGGACAGGGAACGATGAACACTGAAGCTTTCTTT.

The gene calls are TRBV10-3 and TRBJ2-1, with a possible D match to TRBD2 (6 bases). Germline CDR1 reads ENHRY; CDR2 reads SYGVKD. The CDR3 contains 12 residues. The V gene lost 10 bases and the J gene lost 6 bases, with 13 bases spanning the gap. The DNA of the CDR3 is TGTGCCACCAGGGACTCTGCCAATGAGCAGTTCTTC. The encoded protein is CATRDSANEQFF.

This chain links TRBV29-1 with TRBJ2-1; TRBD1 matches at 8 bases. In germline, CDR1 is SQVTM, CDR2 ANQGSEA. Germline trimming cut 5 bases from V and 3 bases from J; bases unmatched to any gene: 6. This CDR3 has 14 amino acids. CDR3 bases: TGCAGCGTTAGGCAGGGGGCGGGCTACAATGAGCAGTTCTTC. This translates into CSVRQGAGYNEQFF.

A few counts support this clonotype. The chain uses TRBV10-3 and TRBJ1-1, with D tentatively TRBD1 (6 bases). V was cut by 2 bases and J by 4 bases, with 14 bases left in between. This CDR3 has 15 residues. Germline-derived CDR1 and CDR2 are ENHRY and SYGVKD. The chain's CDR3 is CAISEGGGASTEAFF. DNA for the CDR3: TGTGCCATCAGTGAGGGTGGGGGGGCGAGCACTGAAGCTTTCTTT.

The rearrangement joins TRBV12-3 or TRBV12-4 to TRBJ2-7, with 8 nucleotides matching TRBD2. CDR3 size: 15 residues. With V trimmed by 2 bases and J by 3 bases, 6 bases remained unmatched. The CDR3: CASSLRRTSGYEQYF. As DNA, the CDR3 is TGTGCCAGCAGTTTACGGCGTACTAGCGGCTACGAGCAGTACTTC.

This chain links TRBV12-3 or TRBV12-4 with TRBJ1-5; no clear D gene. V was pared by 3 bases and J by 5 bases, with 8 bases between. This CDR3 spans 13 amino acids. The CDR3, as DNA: TGTGCCAGCAGTTTTGGCAGAGATCAGCCCCAGCATTTT. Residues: CASSFGRDQPQHF.

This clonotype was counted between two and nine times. The CDR3 DNA follows: TGCGCCAGCAGCTTGACAGACAGCCAACGGGACACTGAAGCTTTCTTT. This encodes CASSLTDSQRDTEAFF. This chain links TRBV5-1 with TRBJ1-1; D might be TRBD1 (5 bases). Germline assignment: CDR1 SGHRS and CDR2 YFSETQ. Trimming removed 1 base from V and 3 bases from J, with 16 bases in between. The CDR3 contains 16 residues. Using reference TRBV5-1 and TRBJ1-1 for the parts outside the CDR3, the full variable domain is KAGVTQTPRYLIKTRGQQVTLSCSPISGHRSVSWYQQTPGQGLQFLFEYFSETQRNKGNFPGRFSGRQFSNSRSEMNVSTLELGDSALYLCASSLTDSQRDTEAFFGQGTRLTVV.

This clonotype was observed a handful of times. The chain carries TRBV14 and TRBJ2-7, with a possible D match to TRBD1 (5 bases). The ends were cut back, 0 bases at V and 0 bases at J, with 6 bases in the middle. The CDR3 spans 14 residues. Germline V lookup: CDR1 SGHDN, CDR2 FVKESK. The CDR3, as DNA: TGTGCCAGCAGCCAAGATGACAGCTCCTACGAGCAGTACTTC. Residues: CASSQDDSSYEQYF.

CDR3 in DNA: TGTGCCTGGACGTCAGGGAGCAATCAGCCCCAGCATTTT. Translating gives CAWTSGSNQPQHF. The chain couples TRBV30 to TRBJ1-5; D might be TRBD1 (5 bases). The CDR3 totals 13 residues. CDR1 is GTSNPN, CDR2 SVGIG, per germline (reference sequence). Trimming stripped 4 bases from V and 1 base from J, with 8 bases between. Complete variable domain (other parts from reference TRBV30 and TRBJ1-5): SQTIHQWPATLVQPVGSPLSLECTVEGTSNPNLYWYRQAAGRGLQLLFYSVGIGQISSEVPQNLSASRPQDRQFILSSKKLLLSDSGFYLCAWTSGSNQPQHFGDGTRLSIL.

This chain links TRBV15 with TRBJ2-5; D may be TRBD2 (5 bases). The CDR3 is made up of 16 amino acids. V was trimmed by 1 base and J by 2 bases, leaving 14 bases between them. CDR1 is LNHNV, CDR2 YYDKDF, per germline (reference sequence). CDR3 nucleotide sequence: TGTGCCACCAGCAGAGTTCCATGGGGAGATCAAGAGACCCAGTACTTC. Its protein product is CATSRVPWGDQETQYF.

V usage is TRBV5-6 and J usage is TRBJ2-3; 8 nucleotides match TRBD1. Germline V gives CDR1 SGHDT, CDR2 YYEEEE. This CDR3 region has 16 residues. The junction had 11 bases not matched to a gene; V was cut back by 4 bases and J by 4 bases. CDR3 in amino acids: CASSALGQGKADTQYF. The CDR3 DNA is TGTGCCAGCAGCGCCCTCGGACAGGGCAAGGCAGATACGCAGTATTTT. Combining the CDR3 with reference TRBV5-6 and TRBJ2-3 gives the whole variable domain DAGVTQSPTHLIKTRGQQVTLRCSPKSGHDTVSWYQQALGQGPQFIFQYYEEEERQRGNFPDRFSGHQFPNYSSELNVNALLLGDSALYLCASSALGQGKADTQYFGPGTRLTVL.

The CDR3 coding sequence is TGCGCCAGCAGCTTACCCGGGACAGGGATCCAAGAGACCCAGTACTTC. Protein sequence: CASSLPGTGIQETQYF. The chain employs TRBV5-1 and TRBJ2-5; 9 bases line up with TRBD1. With 2 bases clipped from V and 1 base from J, the junction kept 6 bases outside the gene matches. Germline CDR1 SGHRS, CDR2 YFSETQ. CDR3 length: 16 amino acids.

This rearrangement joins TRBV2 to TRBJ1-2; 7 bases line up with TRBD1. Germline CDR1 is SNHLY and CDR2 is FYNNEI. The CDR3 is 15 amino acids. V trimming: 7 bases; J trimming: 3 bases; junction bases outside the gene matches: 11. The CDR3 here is CASKVTQGTYYGYTF. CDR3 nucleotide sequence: TGTGCCAGCAAGGTGACACAGGGGACCTACTATGGCTACACCTTC.

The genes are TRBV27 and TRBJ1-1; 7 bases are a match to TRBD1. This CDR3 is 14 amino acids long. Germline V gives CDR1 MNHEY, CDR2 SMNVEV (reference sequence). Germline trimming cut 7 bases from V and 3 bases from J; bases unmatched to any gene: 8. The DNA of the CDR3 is TGTGCCAGCAACCCTCAGGGGGGTTACACTGAAGCTTTCTTT. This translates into CASNPQGGYTEAFF.

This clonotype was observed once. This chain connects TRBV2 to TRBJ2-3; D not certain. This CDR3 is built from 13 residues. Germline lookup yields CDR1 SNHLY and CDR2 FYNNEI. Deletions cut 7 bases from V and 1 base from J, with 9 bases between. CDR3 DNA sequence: TGTGCCAGCACCTTGTGGGGCACAGATACGCAGTATTTT. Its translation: CASTLWGTDTQYF.

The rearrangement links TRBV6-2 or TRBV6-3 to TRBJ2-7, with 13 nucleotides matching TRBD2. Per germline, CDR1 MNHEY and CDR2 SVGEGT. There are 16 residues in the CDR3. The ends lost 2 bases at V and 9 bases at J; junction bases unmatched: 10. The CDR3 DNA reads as TGTGCCAGCAGTTACCAGATCGGACTAGCGGGGGCCGGGCAGTACTTC. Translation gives CASSYQIGLAGAGQYF.

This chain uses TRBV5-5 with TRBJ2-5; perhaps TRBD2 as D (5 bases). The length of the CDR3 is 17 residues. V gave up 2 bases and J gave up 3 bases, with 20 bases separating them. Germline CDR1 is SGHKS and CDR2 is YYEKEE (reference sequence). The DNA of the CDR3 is TGTGCCAGCAGCTTTAAGTGGTGGGAGACGGATGAAGAGACCCAGTACTTC. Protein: CASSFKWWETDEETQYF.

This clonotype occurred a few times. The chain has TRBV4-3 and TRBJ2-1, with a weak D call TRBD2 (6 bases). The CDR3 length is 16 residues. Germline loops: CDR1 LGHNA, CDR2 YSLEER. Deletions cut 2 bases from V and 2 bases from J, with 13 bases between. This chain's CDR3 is CASSQIGDFPYNEQFF. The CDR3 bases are TGCGCCAGCAGCCAAATTGGGGACTTTCCCTACAATGAGCAGTTCTTC.